This TCR beta chain was sequenced in a study of cytotoxic CD8 clonotypes in ibrutinib-treated CLL (dated by TCRdb to the early 2020s). With respect to the entire study: In this cohort, some 14 patients were treatment-naive and more than 9 were relapsed/refractory, while around 18 had unmutated IGHV. Partial responses were observed in around 25 patients and complete responses in 2; after a median follow-up of about 69 months, remission was maintained in 14 patients and progression was observed in approximately twelve. Cryopreserved peripheral blood mononuclear cells were collected before treatment, at response, and at either disease progression or sustained remission. Longitudinal samples were obtainable from about 30% of the roughly 90 participants in the trial. Samples averaged about 260,000 productive templates and some 91,000 productive rearrangements. Response samples were taken after a median of approximately eleven months on treatment, ranging from 6 to 36 months.

Each clonotype received, on average, around 10x coverage in deep resolution sequencing performed on a MiSeq, where the target depth lay between 1 in 1 million and 1 in 200,000 T cells. The immunoSEQ hsTCRB Kit was used to generate TCR beta libraries. The published analysis was carried out like this. The data were analyzed with ImmunoSEQ Analyzer and ImmunoSEQ Data Assistant, and V, D and J gene assignments followed IMGT definitions. Clonality was computed as one minus normalized Shannon entropy of productive rearrangement frequencies, ranging from 0 to 1. Public clonotype analysis was restricted to overrepresented clonotypes comprising at least 0.05% of each patient's repertoire. Some 13 age-matched healthy donor repertoires from immuneACCESS were used as controls for clonality. Here the immuneACCESS table is served through TCRdb, limited to in-frame sequences with V and J called. Missing clones are a known gap in these copies; in checked studies unresolved V genes cover under half, and the rest lacks a known reason. Clone size and V and J calls were adopted from that table, with D and trimming inferred from the DNA. Across this sample there are about 310,000 clones, with roughly 79% seen only once. Clones ranked in the top ten supply roughly 7% of the sample.

For TCR beta library preparation, 1.5 to 2 micrograms of genomic DNA were extracted from the cryopreserved PBMCs. High-throughput TCR beta sequencing was performed on longitudinal blood samples from CLL patients receiving ibrutinib monotherapy. The patients took part in an open-label, single-center phase 2 trial of ibrutinib monotherapy. Note on this clone: Its antigen remains unidentified. It has no much larger one-base neighbor in the sample; base qualities were not kept.

Overall results and qualifications from the work: At baseline, clonality was higher than in age-matched healthy donors and showed a strong correlation with circulating CD8+ T-cell counts. An increase in clonality was observed at ibrutinib response, with clonality remaining stable during sustained remission and falling back toward baseline at progression. Public clonotypes were rare and either shrank or stayed stable during treatment, and the rise in clonality at ibrutinib response reflected expansion of private clonotypes. Lymph node repertoires were not examined, and the timing of sampling was not matched between patients in sustained remission and those whose disease progressed.

The germline V gene (reference sequence) sets CDR1 to LNHDA and CDR2 to SQIVND. The trim is 5 bases for V and 5 bases for J, with a gap of 16 bases between the germline ends. Taken from cysteine to phenylalanine, the CDR3 has 15 residues. The DNA shown is the 45-base CDR3, in frame from base 1. The chain links TRBV19 with TRBJ1-5; the D gene is possibly TRBD1, with 6 bases matching. This sequence originates from a human donor with chronic lymphocytic leukemia. Sequenced material: PBMCs, taken before ibrutinib treatment. The nucleotide sequence reads as follows: TGTGCCAGTAGTCCACTCGGGGGGCGAGATCAGCCCCAGCATTTT. Its protein product is CASSPLGGRDQPQHF.